The present T cell receptor beta chain was sequenced within a study of cytomegalovirus exposure and HLA in healthy donors. Findings and limits, study-wide: Later analysis suggested links between common viral pathogens and several top significant clusters. A further, later analysis showed that HLA-associated TCR beta chains (compared with equally common others) were more clonally expanded.

Comment on this clone: Its antigen is still unknown.

The germline gives CDR1 MDHEN, CDR2 SYDVKM. Unmatched junction bases numbered 10, after V lost 3 bases and J lost 2 bases. The CDR3 totals 16 residues. Primers included in the PCR were 60 Vbeta and 13 Jbeta primers. Data came from immunoSEQ multiplex PCR; TCRdb stores just in-frame clones and leaves some out. The sample lists about 150,000 clones, roughly 83% occurring once. The source material was PBMCs. This receptor was obtained from a man aged 25 to 40 in good health and CMV-seropositive. The chain carries TRBV28 and TRBJ2-7; 7 bases map to TRBD1. The CDR3 nucleotides read TGTGCCAGCAGTTTCACGAGGCCGGGACAGACCTACGAGCAGTACTTC. Its protein product is CASSFTRPGQTYEQYF.